This TCR beta chain was identified in a study of shared clonotypes between healthy human individuals. Worth noting for this clone: Its antigen remains unidentified.

The germline CDR1 and CDR2 sequences are SGHTA and FQGNSA. Trimming at V came to 5 bases and at J to 9 bases, leaving 16 bases not matched to a gene. CDR3 length: 16 residues. Repertoires were generated with immunoSEQ multiplex PCR, while TCRdb's copy carries only in-frame clones and drops some. The profile shows 190,000 or so clones, roughly 70% of them singletons. Study-wide results and limits: Clonotypes that were shared across four donors made up around 5% of naive CD4 clonotypes.

The sequence was obtained from a man younger than 45 in good health. The V gene is TRBV7-2, the J gene TRBJ1-2, with 9 bases lining up with TRBD1. Sequencing used memory CD4+ T cells sorted from blood. Stated subset: CD45RA-negative fraction. The CDR3: CASSRSPGQGAFSYTF. For the CDR3, the DNA is TGTGCCAGCAGCCGTTCGCCGGGACAGGGCGCGTTCAGCTACACCTTC.